Listed below are T cell receptor beta chains from one sample, sequenced in a study of T cells in Graves' hyperthyroidism and ophthalmopathy. One entry per CDR3 protein, called by TCRdb with MiXCR from the multiplex PCR reads. This table holds about 360,000 distinct CDR3 sequences, approximately 12% found once. The sequencing sample was made of blood. Receptors originate from a man aged 30-40 years with Graves' hyperthyroidism that later progressed to Graves' ophthalmopathy. Each CDR3 is given with its conserved first and last residue. The D gene is left open where the match is weak. Size is omitted from some rows. Given values are once, few, many or a class for expanded clones.

v_gene: TRBV12-3/TRBV12-4
d_gene: -
j_gene: TRBJ1-1
abundance: many
CDR3nt: TGTGCCAGCACCCGGACAGCTGAAGCTTTCTTT
CDR3aa: CASTRTAEAFF

v_gene: TRBV6-5
d_gene: TRBD1
j_gene: TRBJ1-2
abundance: few
CDR3nt: TGTGCCAGCAGTTACTCGACCAGGGGGCAAGGGGGCTACACCTTC
CDR3aa: CASSYSTRGQGGYTF

v_gene: TRBV12-3/TRBV12-4
d_gene: -
j_gene: TRBJ2-3
abundance: many
CDR3nt: TGTGCCAGCAGTGCTCGGAGCACAGATACGCAGTATTTT
CDR3aa: CASSARSTDTQYF

v_gene: TRBV7-8
d_gene: -
j_gene: TRBJ1-3
abundance: many
CDR3nt: TGTGCCAGCAGTCTTAATACGGACAGTTTCAAAACCATATATTTT
CDR3aa: CASSLNTDSFKTIYF

v_gene: TRBV5-4
d_gene: TRBD1
j_gene: TRBJ1-4
abundance: few
CDR3nt: TGTGCCAGCAGCTTGAAAACAGGGGCCGCAACTAATGAAAAACTGTTTTTT
CDR3aa: CASSLKTGAATNEKLFF

v_gene: TRBV7-9
d_gene: -
j_gene: TRBJ1-5
abundance: -
CDR3nt: TGTGCCAGCAGCAGCGAGGCAGCCCAGCCCCAGCATTTT
CDR3aa: CASSSEAAQPQHF

v_gene: TRBV6-1
d_gene: TRBD1
j_gene: TRBJ2-5
abundance: -
CDR3nt: TGTGCCAGCAGAGTAGGGGGCGCAAAAATCCAAGAGACCCAGTACTTC
CDR3aa: CASRVGGAKIQETQYF

v_gene: TRBV7-9
d_gene: -
j_gene: TRBJ1-3
abundance: few
CDR3nt: TGTGCCAGCACCCGTGCCTCTGGAAACACCATATATTTT
CDR3aa: CASTRASGNTIYF

v_gene: TRBV11-3
d_gene: -
j_gene: TRBJ1-1
abundance: many
CDR3nt: TGTGCCAGCAGCCCCGGGACCATTTTCTGGGGGAACACTGAAGCTTTCTTT
CDR3aa: CASSPGTIFWGNTEAFF

v_gene: TRBV11-2
d_gene: -
j_gene: TRBJ2-1
abundance: many
CDR3nt: TGTGCCAGCAGCTTATTGGGCTCCGGCTCCTACAATGAGCAGTTCTTC
CDR3aa: CASSLLGSGSYNEQFF

v_gene: TRBV7-6
d_gene: TRBD2
j_gene: TRBJ2-5
abundance: few
CDR3nt: TGTGCCAGCAGCTTAGGGACTAGCGAGATAGAGACCCAGTACTTC
CDR3aa: CASSLGTSEIETQYF

v_gene: TRBV4-1
d_gene: TRBD2
j_gene: TRBJ2-5
abundance: few
CDR3nt: TGCGCCAGCAGCCGGGGTAGCGGGGGACCCGAAGAGACCCAGTACTTC
CDR3aa: CASSRGSGGPEETQYF

v_gene: TRBV10-3
d_gene: -
j_gene: TRBJ1-5
abundance: -
CDR3nt: TGTGCCATCAGTCAGGGGTCCCTTATCCGTAGCAATCAGCCCCAGCATTTT
CDR3aa: CAISQGSLIRSNQPQHF

v_gene: TRBV20-1
d_gene: TRBD1
j_gene: TRBJ1-6
abundance: many
CDR3nt: TGCAGTGCTAGATGGACAGGGCATTCACCCCTCCACTTT
CDR3aa: CSARWTGHSPLHF

v_gene: TRBV7-9
d_gene: TRBD1
j_gene: TRBJ2-7
abundance: many
CDR3nt: TGTGCCAGCAGCACGGGACAGGGGCTGTACTTC
CDR3aa: CASSTGQGLYF

v_gene: TRBV20-1
d_gene: -
j_gene: TRBJ1-5
abundance: once
CDR3nt: TGCAGTGCTAGAGCACGGCATCGCAATCAGCCGCAGCATTTT
CDR3aa: CSARARHRNQPQHF

v_gene: TRBV3-1
d_gene: TRBD1
j_gene: TRBJ1-1
abundance: few
CDR3nt: TGTGCCAGCAGCCAAGTGGGGTCGGACAGGGGTAGGGGAAGGAACACTGAAGCTTTCTTT
CDR3aa: CASSQVGSDRGRGRNTEAFF

v_gene: TRBV2
d_gene: TRBD2
j_gene: TRBJ2-1
abundance: -
CDR3nt: TGTGCCAGCCTAAGCGGGGGGGGTGGAAATGAGCAGTTCTTC
CDR3aa: CASLSGGGGNEQFF

v_gene: TRBV11-2
d_gene: -
j_gene: TRBJ1-2
abundance: -
CDR3nt: TGTGCCAGCAGCTTTGGCAGGGAAACCCCTTATGGCTACACCTTC
CDR3aa: CASSFGRETPYGYTF

v_gene: TRBV20-1
d_gene: TRBD1
j_gene: TRBJ2-5
abundance: many
CDR3nt: TGCAGTGCTAATTTTCAGACAGGGTACCAAGAGACCCAGTACTTC
CDR3aa: CSANFQTGYQETQYF

v_gene: TRBV7-9
d_gene: TRBD1
j_gene: TRBJ2-1
abundance: many
CDR3nt: TGTGCCAGCAGCCGCCGGACAGGGGTCGATGAGCAGTTCTTC
CDR3aa: CASSRRTGVDEQFF

v_gene: TRBV6-1
d_gene: TRBD1
j_gene: TRBJ2-6
abundance: -
CDR3nt: TGTGCCAGCAGATGGGACAGCCACTCTGGGGCCAACGTCCTGACTTTC
CDR3aa: CASRWDSHSGANVLTF

v_gene: TRBV29-1
d_gene: -
j_gene: TRBJ1-3
abundance: few
CDR3nt: TGCAGCGTTGATTCAGGACACCACCGAAACACCGTATATTTT
CDR3aa: CSVDSGHHRNTVYF

v_gene: TRBV18
d_gene: -
j_gene: TRBJ1-3
abundance: -
CDR3nt: TGTGCCAGCTCACCATCAACCCCTGGAAACACCATATATTTT
CDR3aa: CASSPSTPGNTIYF

v_gene: TRBV14
d_gene: TRBD2
j_gene: TRBJ2-3
abundance: many
CDR3nt: TGTGCCAGCAGCCCGCTAGCGGGGGTCACAGATACGCAGTATTTT
CDR3aa: CASSPLAGVTDTQYF

v_gene: TRBV11-2
d_gene: -
j_gene: TRBJ1-1
abundance: many
CDR3nt: TGTGCCAGCAGCTTAACTGGAGGGGGAGTCACTGAAGCTTTCTTT
CDR3aa: CASSLTGGGVTEAFF

v_gene: TRBV7-2
d_gene: TRBD1
j_gene: TRBJ2-2
abundance: -
CDR3nt: TGTGCCAGCAGCCCGAGGACAGGGGGCTTGGCCGGGGAGCTGTTTTTT
CDR3aa: CASSPRTGGLAGELFF

v_gene: TRBV4-1
d_gene: -
j_gene: TRBJ1-4
abundance: few
CDR3nt: TGCGCCAGCAGCCAAGTTGGGGGGTATCGGGAAAAACTGTTTTTT
CDR3aa: CASSQVGGYREKLFF

v_gene: TRBV27
d_gene: TRBD2
j_gene: TRBJ2-1
abundance: many
CDR3nt: TGTGCCAGCAGTTTATTTAGCGGGGTGAGCGATGAGCAGTTCTTC
CDR3aa: CASSLFSGVSDEQFF

v_gene: TRBV6-1
d_gene: TRBD1
j_gene: TRBJ2-3
abundance: many
CDR3nt: TGTGCCAGCAGTTATCAGGGGGCCAGCACAGATACGCAGTATTTT
CDR3aa: CASSYQGASTDTQYF

v_gene: TRBV7-2
d_gene: TRBD1
j_gene: TRBJ1-2
abundance: many
CDR3nt: TGTGCCAGCAGCCCGGACAGGGCTATCTATGGCTACACCTTC
CDR3aa: CASSPDRAIYGYTF

v_gene: TRBV3-1
d_gene: -
j_gene: TRBJ1-1
abundance: many
CDR3nt: TGTGCCAGCAGCCCCTCAAAGGGGAACACTGAAGCTTTCTTT
CDR3aa: CASSPSKGNTEAFF

v_gene: TRBV10-3
d_gene: -
j_gene: TRBJ2-3
abundance: -
CDR3nt: TGTGCCATCTCGCAGGGTCGGACTAGCACAGATACGCAGTATTTT
CDR3aa: CAISQGRTSTDTQYF

v_gene: TRBV2
d_gene: TRBD1
j_gene: TRBJ1-4
abundance: many
CDR3nt: TGTGCCTGTCTGACAGGGCCGGAGTCTACTAATGAAAAACTGTTTTTT
CDR3aa: CACLTGPESTNEKLFF

v_gene: TRBV2
d_gene: -
j_gene: TRBJ2-5
abundance: many
CDR3nt: TGTGCCAGCAGTGTGAGAGGGGAAGAGACCCAGTACTTC
CDR3aa: CASSVRGEETQYF

v_gene: TRBV2
d_gene: -
j_gene: TRBJ2-7
abundance: many
CDR3nt: TGTGCCAGCAGGGTCGGAGGAGCCTACGAGCAGTACTTC
CDR3aa: CASRVGGAYEQYF

v_gene: TRBV20-1
d_gene: -
j_gene: TRBJ1-6
abundance: -
CDR3nt: TGCAGTGCTAGAGATACGGCGCTTAGCTCCTATAATTCACCCCTCCACTTT
CDR3aa: CSARDTALSSYNSPLHF

v_gene: TRBV6-1
d_gene: TRBD1
j_gene: TRBJ2-1
abundance: many
CDR3nt: TGTGCCAGCACCAACCGGGACAGGGGTTCCAATGAGCAGTTCTTC
CDR3aa: CASTNRDRGSNEQFF

v_gene: TRBV27
d_gene: -
j_gene: TRBJ1-1
abundance: many
CDR3nt: TGTGCCAGCAGCAACCTCGGCAGGGGAATGTCTGAAGCTTTCTTT
CDR3aa: CASSNLGRGMSEAFF

v_gene: TRBV3-1
d_gene: -
j_gene: TRBJ2-4
abundance: many
CDR3nt: TGTGCCAGCAGCCAGAGGGGGGCCAAAAACATTCAGTACTTC
CDR3aa: CASSQRGAKNIQYF

v_gene: TRBV7-7
d_gene: TRBD2
j_gene: TRBJ2-1
abundance: few
CDR3nt: TGTGCCAGCAGCTTATCTAGCGGGGGGCTTGATGAGCAGTTCTTC
CDR3aa: CASSLSSGGLDEQFF

v_gene: TRBV6-1
d_gene: -
j_gene: TRBJ1-1
abundance: few
CDR3nt: TGTGCCAGCAAGAGGGGTGATGGGAACACTGAAGCTTTCTTT
CDR3aa: CASKRGDGNTEAFF

v_gene: TRBV28
d_gene: -
j_gene: TRBJ2-1
abundance: many
CDR3nt: TGTGCCAGCACGCTCGGATTGGGCAGGGTCACCAATGAGCAGTTCTTC
CDR3aa: CASTLGLGRVTNEQFF

v_gene: TRBV7-2
d_gene: -
j_gene: TRBJ1-1
abundance: few
CDR3nt: TGTGCCAGCAGCCCGTTCGGGGTCGGAGACATGAACACTGAAGCTTTCTTT
CDR3aa: CASSPFGVGDMNTEAFF

v_gene: TRBV7-9
d_gene: -
j_gene: TRBJ1-3
abundance: many
CDR3nt: TGTGCCAGCAGCTTCGGTATCTCTGGAAACACCATATATTTT
CDR3aa: CASSFGISGNTIYF

v_gene: TRBV19
d_gene: -
j_gene: TRBJ1-5
abundance: -
CDR3nt: TGTGCCAGTAGTATTTCCGGGCTTGATCAGCCCCAGCATTTT
CDR3aa: CASSISGLDQPQHF

v_gene: TRBV5-1
d_gene: -
j_gene: TRBJ1-2
abundance: few
CDR3nt: TGCGCCAGCAGCCCAACAGGGCCCTTAGGAGGAGGCTACACCTTC
CDR3aa: CASSPTGPLGGGYTF

v_gene: TRBV7-8
d_gene: -
j_gene: TRBJ2-7
abundance: -
CDR3nt: TGTGCCAGCAGCTTAGGACAGGAATTCGAGCAGTACTTC
CDR3aa: CASSLGQEFEQYF

v_gene: TRBV30
d_gene: -
j_gene: TRBJ2-7
abundance: few
CDR3nt: TGTGCCTGGACGACGAACTACGAGCAGTACTTC
CDR3aa: CAWTTNYEQYF

v_gene: TRBV29-1
d_gene: -
j_gene: TRBJ1-6
abundance: -
CDR3nt: TGCAGCGTTGTGGTCGGGAATTCACCCCTCCACTTT
CDR3aa: CSVVVGNSPLHF

v_gene: TRBV6-2/TRBV6-3
d_gene: -
j_gene: TRBJ2-7
abundance: few
CDR3nt: TGTGCCAGCAGTTACTCGAATGGCGGATACGAGCAGTACTTC
CDR3aa: CASSYSNGGYEQYF

v_gene: TRBV2
d_gene: -
j_gene: TRBJ1-3
abundance: many
CDR3nt: TGTGCCAGCAAGCCCGGATGGGGGAACTCCGGAAACACCATATATTTT
CDR3aa: CASKPGWGNSGNTIYF

v_gene: TRBV28
d_gene: TRBD1
j_gene: TRBJ1-2
abundance: many
CDR3nt: TGTGCCAGCACCTTACCCGGGACAGGTGCTAACTATGGCTACACCTTC
CDR3aa: CASTLPGTGANYGYTF